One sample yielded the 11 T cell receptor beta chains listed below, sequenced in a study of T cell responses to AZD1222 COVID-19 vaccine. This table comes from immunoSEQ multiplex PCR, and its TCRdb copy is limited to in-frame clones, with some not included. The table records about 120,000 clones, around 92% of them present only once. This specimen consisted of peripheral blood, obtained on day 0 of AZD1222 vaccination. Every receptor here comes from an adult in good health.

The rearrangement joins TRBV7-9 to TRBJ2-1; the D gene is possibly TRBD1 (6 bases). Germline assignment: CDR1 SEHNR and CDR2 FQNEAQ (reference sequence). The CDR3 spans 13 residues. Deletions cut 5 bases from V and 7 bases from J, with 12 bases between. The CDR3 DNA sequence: TGTGCCAGCAGCCTCAGGGGTAGTAATGAGCAGTTCTTC. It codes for CASSLRGSNEQFF. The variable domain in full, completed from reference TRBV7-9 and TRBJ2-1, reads DTGVSQNPRHKITKRGQNVTFRCDPISEHNRLYWYRQTLGQGPEFLTYFQNEAQLEKSRLLSDRFSAERPKGSFSTLEIQRTEQGDSAMYLCASSLRGSNEQFFGPGTRLTVL.

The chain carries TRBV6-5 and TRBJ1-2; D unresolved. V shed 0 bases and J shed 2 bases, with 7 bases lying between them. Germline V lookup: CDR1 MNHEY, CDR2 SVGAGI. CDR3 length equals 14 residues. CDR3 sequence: CASSYSGRNYGYTF. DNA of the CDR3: TGTGCCAGCAGTTACTCAGGGCGCAACTATGGCTACACCTTC.

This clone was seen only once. The CDR3 DNA reads TGTGCCAGCAGTTACGAGACCCCTGGGGCCTACGAGCAGTACTTC. Translated: CASSYETPGAYEQYF. The gene calls are TRBV6-2 or TRBV6-3 and TRBJ2-7; D call uncertain. Trimming left V 2 bases short and J 2 bases short, with 13 bases between. CDR3 size: 15 residues. Germline V CDR1 and CDR2: MNHEY, SVGEGT.

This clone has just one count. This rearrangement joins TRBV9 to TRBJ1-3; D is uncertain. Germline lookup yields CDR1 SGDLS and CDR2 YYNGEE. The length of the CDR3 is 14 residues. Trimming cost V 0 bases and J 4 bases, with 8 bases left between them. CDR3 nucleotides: TGTGCCAGCAGCGTAGGGTCTTCGGGAAACACCATATATTTT. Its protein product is CASSVGSSGNTIYF. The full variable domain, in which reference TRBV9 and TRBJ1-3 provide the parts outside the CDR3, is DSGVTQTPKHLITATGQRVTLRCSPRSGDLSVYWYQQSLDQGLQFLIQYYNGEERAKGNILERFSAQQFPDLHSELNLSSLELGDSALYFCASSVGSSGNTIYFGEGSWLTVV.

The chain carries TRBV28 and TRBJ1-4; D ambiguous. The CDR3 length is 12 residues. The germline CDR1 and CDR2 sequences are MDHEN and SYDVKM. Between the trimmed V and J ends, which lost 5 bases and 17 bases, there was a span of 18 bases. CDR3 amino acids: CASSGEQRSCFF. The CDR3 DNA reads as TGTGCCAGCAGTGGGGAACAACGGTCCTGTTTTTTT.

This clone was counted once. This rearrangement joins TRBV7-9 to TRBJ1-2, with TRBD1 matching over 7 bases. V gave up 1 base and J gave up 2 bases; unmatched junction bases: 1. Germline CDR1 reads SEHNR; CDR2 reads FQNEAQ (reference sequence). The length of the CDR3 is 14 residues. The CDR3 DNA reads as TGTGCCAGCAGCTTAGAACAGGGGAACTATGGCTACACCTTC. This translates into CASSLEQGNYGYTF. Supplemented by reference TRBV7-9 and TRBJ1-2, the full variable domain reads DTGVSQNPRHKITKRGQNVTFRCDPISEHNRLYWYRQTLGQGPEFLTYFQNEAQLEKSRLLSDRFSAERPKGSFSTLEIQRTEQGDSAMYLCASSLEQGNYGYTFGSGTRLTVV.

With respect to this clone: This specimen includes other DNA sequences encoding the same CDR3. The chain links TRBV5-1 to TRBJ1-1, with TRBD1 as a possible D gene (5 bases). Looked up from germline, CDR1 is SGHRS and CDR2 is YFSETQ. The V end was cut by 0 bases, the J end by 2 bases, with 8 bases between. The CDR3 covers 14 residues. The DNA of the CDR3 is TGCGCCAGCAGCTTGGCAGGGACTAACACTGAAGCTTTCTTT. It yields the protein CASSLAGTNTEAFF. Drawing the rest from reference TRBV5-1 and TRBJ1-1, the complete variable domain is KAGVTQTPRYLIKTRGQQVTLSCSPISGHRSVSWYQQTPGQGLQFLFEYFSETQRNKGNFPGRFSGRQFSNSRSEMNVSTLELGDSALYLCASSLAGTNTEAFFGQGTRLTVV.

CDR3 residues: CASSSNRDTQYF. CDR3 DNA sequence: TGCGCCAGCAGCTCAAACAGAGATACGCAGTATTTT. The rearrangement uses TRBV4-3 and TRBJ2-3, with D uncertain. The length of the CDR3 is 12 residues. From germline, CDR1 is LGHNA and CDR2 YSLEER. Trimming took off 5 bases at V and 5 bases at J, with 8 bases between the two ends.

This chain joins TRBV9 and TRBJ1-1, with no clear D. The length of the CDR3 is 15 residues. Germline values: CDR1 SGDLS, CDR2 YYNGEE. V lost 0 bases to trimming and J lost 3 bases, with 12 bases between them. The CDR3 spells CASSVDAWAYTEAFF. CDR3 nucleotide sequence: TGTGCCAGCAGCGTAGATGCATGGGCCTACACTGAAGCTTTCTTT.

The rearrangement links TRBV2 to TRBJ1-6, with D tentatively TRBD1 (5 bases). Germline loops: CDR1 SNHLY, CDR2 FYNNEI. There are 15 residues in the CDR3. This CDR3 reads CASRRGESPNSPLHF. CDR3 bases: TGTGCTTCCCGCCGGGGGGAGTCTCCTAATTCACCCCTCCACTTT.

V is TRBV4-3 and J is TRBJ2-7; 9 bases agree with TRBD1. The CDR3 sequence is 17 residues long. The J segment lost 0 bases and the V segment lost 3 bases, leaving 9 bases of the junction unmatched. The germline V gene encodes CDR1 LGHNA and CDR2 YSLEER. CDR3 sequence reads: CASSQETGTGSSYEQYF. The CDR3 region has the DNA TGCGCCAGCAGCCAGGAGACCGGGACAGGGTCCTCCTACGAGCAGTACTTC.